This record covers a single T cell receptor beta chain. What it recognizes is unknown. Primers for the PCR totalled 60 Vbeta and 13 Jbeta. Assay: immunoSEQ multiplex PCR; the TCRdb copy retains only in-frame clones and omits some. Of more than 100,000 clones listed, over 60% are singletons. This sample was taken from a study of cytomegalovirus exposure and HLA in healthy donors. Study overall: Earlier, roughly 180 million T cells were analyzed, and 90 million to 120 million unique TCR beta sequences were found among them. Study-level findings and limits: Within the data, a cluster of highly shared sequence variants was likely a sequencing artifact.

V was clipped by 4 bases and J by 7 bases, with 17 bases between them. The germline V gene encodes CDR1 MNHEY and CDR2 SVGAGI. The CDR3 is 16 residues long. The sequence came from a woman between 25 and 40 years old in good health and CMV-seropositive. The chain joins TRBV6-5 to TRBJ1-6; D may be TRBD1 (6 bases). The sample taken for sequencing was PBMCs. CDR3 DNA: TGTGCCAGCAGTTCATCGACAGGTTGGGGGAATTCACCCCTCCACTTT. This codes for CASSSSTGWGNSPLHF.